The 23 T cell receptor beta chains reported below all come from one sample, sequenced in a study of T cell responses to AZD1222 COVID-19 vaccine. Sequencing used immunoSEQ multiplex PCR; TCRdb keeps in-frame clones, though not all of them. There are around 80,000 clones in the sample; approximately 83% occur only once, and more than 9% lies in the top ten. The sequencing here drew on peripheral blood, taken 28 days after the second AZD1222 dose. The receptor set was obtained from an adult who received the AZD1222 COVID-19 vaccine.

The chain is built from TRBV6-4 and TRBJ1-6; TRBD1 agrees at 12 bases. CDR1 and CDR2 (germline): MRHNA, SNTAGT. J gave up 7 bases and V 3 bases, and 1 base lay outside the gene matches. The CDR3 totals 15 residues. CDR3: CASSEGQGANSPLHF. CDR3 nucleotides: TGTGCCAGCAGTGAGGGACAGGGGGCCAATTCACCCCTCCACTTT.

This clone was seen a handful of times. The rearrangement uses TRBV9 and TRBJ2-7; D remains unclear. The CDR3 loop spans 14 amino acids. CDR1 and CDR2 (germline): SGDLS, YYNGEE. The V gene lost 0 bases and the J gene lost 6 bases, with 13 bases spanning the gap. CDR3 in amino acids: CASSVATASVEQYF. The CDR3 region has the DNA TGTGCCAGCAGCGTAGCTACGGCTAGTGTCGAGCAGTACTTC.

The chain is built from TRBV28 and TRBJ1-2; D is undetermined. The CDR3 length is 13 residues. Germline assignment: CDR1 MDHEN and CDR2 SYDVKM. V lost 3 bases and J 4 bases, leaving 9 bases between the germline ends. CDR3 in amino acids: CASSFWGSYGYTF. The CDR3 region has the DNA TGTGCCAGCAGTTTTTGGGGTAGCTATGGCTACACCTTC.

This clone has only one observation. The CDR3 here is CASSLTGTGGYTF. The CDR3 DNA follows: TGCGCCAGCAGCTTGACAGGGACAGGGGGCTACACCTTC. The chain carries TRBV5-1 and TRBJ1-2, with 9 bases matching TRBD1. With 1 base clipped from V and 8 bases from J, the junction kept 3 bases outside the gene matches. This CDR3 region has 13 residues. Per the germline V gene, CDR1 is SGHRS and CDR2 is YFSETQ.

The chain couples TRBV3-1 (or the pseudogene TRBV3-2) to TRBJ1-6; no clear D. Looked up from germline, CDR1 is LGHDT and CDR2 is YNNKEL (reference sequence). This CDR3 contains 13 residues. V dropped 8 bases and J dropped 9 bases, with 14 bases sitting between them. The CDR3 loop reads CASRPLSGSPLHF. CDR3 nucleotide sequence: TGTGCCAGCCGTCCACTTTCGGGTTCACCCCTCCACTTT.

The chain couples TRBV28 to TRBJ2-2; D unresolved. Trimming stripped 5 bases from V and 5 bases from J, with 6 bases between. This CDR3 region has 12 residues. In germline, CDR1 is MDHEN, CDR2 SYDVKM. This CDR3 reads CASSRETGELFF. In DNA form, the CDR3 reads TGTGCCAGCAGTCGCGAAACCGGGGAGCTGTTTTTT.

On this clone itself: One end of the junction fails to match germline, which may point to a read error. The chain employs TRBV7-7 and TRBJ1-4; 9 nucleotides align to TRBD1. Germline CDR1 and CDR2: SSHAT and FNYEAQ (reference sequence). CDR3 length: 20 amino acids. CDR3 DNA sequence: TGTGCTAGCAGCCGACGGACAGGGGCCATTCACTCTACAACTAATGAAAAACTGTTTTTT. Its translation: CASSRRTGAIHSTTNEKLFF.

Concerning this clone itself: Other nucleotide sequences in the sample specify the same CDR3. The CDR3 nucleotides are TGTGCCAGCTCAGCCGGGACAAACACTGAAGCTTTCTTT. Translated: CASSAGTNTEAFF. The chain links TRBV18 to TRBJ1-1; weak D call: TRBD1 (6 bases). The CDR3 runs 13 residues. Deletions cut 5 bases from V and 2 bases from J, with 9 bases between. Germline V gene data show CDR1 as KGHSH and CDR2 as LQKENI. The whole variable domain, filled in from reference TRBV18 and TRBJ1-1, reads NAGVMQNPRHLVRRRGQEARLRCSPMKGHSHVYWYRQLPEEGLKFMVYLQKENIIDESGMPKERFSAEFPKEGPSILRIQQVVRGDSAAYFCASSAGTNTEAFFGQGTRLTVV.

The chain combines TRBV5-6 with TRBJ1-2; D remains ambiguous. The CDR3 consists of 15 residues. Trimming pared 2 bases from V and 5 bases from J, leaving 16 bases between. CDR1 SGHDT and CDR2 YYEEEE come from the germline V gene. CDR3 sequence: CASSLSAGSLYGYTF. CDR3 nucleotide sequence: TGTGCCAGCAGCTTATCTGCAGGCTCCCTATATGGCTACACCTTC.

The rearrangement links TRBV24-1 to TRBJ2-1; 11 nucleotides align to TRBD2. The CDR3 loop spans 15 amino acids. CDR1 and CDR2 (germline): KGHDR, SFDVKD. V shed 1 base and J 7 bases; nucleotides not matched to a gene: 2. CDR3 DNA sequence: TGTGCCACCAGTGATTTTACTAGCGGGGGAAATGAGCAGTTCTTC. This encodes CATSDFTSGGNEQFF.

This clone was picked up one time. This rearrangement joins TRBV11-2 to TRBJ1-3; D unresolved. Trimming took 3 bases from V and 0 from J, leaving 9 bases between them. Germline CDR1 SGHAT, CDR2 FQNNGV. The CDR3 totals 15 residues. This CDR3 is CASSFRRSSGNTIYF. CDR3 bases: TGTGCCAGCAGCTTTCGGCGGAGCTCTGGAAACACCATATATTTT.

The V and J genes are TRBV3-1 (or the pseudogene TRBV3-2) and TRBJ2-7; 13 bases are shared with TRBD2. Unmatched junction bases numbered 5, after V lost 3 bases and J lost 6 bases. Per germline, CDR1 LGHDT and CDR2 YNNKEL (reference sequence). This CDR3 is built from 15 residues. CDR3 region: CASSQGLAGTGEQYF. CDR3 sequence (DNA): TGTGCCAGCAGCCAGGGACTAGCGGGGACGGGCGAGCAGTACTTC.

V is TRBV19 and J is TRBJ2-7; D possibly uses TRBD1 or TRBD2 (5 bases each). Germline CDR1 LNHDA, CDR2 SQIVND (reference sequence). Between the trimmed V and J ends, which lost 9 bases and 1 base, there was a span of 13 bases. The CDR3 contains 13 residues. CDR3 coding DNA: TGTGCCAGCGGGACCCAGGGTTCCTACGAGCAGTACTTC. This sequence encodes CASGTQGSYEQYF. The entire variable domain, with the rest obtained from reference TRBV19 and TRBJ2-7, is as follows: DGGITQSPKYLFRKEGQNVTLSCEQNLNHDAMYWYRQDPGQGLRLIYYSQIVNDFQKGDIAEGYSVSREKKESFPLTVTSAQKNPTAFYLCASGTQGSYEQYFGPGTRLTVT.

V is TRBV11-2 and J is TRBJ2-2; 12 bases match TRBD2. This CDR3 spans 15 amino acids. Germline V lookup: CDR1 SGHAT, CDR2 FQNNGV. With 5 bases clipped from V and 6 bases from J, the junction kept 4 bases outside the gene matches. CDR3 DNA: TGTGCCAGCAGCAGGGGGACTAGCGGGCCCGGGGAGCTGTTTTTT. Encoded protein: CASSRGTSGPGELFF.

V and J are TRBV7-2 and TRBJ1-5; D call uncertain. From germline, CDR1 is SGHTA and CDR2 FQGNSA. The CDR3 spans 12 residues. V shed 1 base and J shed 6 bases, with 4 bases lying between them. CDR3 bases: TGTGCCAGCAGCTTAGATCTTCAGCCCCAGCATTTT. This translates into CASSLDLQPQHF. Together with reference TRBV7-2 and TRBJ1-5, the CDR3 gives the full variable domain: GAGVSQSPSNKVTEKGKDVELRCDPISGHTALYWYRQSLGQGLEFLIYFQGNSAPDKSGLPSDRFSAERTGGSVSTLTIQRTQQEDSAVYLCASSLDLQPQHFGDGTRLSIL.

CDR3 sequence (DNA): TGTGCCAGCAGCACGGGGCCTAGCGGGGGCCCTCGGGATACGCAGTATTTT. As protein: CASSTGPSGGPRDTQYF. The V call is TRBV5-4, the J call TRBJ2-3; 10 nucleotides match TRBD2. V was clipped by 4 bases and J by 6 bases; unmatched bases: 14. The germline CDR1 and CDR2 sequences are SGHNT and YYREEE (reference sequence). CDR3 length equals 17 residues. The variable domain in full, completed from reference TRBV5-4 and TRBJ2-3, reads ETGVTQSPTHLIKTRGQQVTLRCSSQSGHNTVSWYQQALGQGPQFIFQYYREEENGRGNFPPRFSGLQFPNYSSELNVNALELDDSALYLCASSTGPSGGPRDTQYFGPGTRLTVL.

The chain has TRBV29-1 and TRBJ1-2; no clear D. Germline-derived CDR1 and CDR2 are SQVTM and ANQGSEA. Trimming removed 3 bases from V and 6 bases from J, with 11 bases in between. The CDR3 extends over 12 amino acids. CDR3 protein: CSVDPGTNGYTF. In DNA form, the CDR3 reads TGCAGCGTTGACCCAGGAACTAATGGCTACACCTTC.

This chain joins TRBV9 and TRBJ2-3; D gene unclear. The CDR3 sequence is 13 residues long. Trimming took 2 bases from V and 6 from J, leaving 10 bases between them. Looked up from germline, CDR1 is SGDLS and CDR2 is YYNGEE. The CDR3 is CASSVVLWDTQYF. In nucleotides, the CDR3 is TGTGCCAGCAGCGTGGTATTGTGGGATACGCAGTATTTT.

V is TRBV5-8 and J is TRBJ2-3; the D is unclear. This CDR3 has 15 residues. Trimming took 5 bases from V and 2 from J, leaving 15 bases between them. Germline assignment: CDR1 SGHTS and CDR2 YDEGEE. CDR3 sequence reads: CASSPRVFDTDTQYF. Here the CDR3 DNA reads TGTGCCAGCAGTCCCCGAGTATTTGACACAGATACGCAGTATTTT.

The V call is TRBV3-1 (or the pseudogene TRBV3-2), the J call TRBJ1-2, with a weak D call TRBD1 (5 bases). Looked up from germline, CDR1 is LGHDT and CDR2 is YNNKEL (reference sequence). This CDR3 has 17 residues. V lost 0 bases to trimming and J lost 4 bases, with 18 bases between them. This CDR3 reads CASSQEFRVGTGYGYTF. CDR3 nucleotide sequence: TGTGCCAGCAGCCAAGAATTTAGGGTGGGGACCGGCTATGGCTACACCTTC.

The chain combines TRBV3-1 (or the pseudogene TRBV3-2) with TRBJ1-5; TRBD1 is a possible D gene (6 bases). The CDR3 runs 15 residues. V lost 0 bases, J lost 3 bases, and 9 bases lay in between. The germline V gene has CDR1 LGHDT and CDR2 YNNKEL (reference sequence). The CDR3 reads CASSQDRGLNQPQHF. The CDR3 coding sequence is TGTGCCAGCAGCCAAGATCGGGGGCTCAATCAGCCCCAGCATTTT.

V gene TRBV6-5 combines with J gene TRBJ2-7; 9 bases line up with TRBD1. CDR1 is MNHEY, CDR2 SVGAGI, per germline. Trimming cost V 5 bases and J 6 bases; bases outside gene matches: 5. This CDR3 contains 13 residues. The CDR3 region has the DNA TGTGCCAGCAGTCCGAGGACAGGGGTCGAGCAGTACTTC. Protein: CASSPRTGVEQYF.

The CDR3 DNA follows: TGTGCCAGCAGTTTGAGGGGGCGTGAGCAGTTCTTC. Protein sequence: CASSLRGREQFF. This sequence joins TRBV12-3 or TRBV12-4 and TRBJ2-1; 7 bases are shared with TRBD1. This CDR3 is built from 12 residues. The V and J ends lost 3 bases and 9 bases, in that order; junction bases with no gene match: 2.